This T cell receptor (beta chain) appears in the sequencing data of a study of blood T cell repertoires in COVID-19. Concerning this clone itself: The sample holds other DNA sequences that translate to the same CDR3.

The data were produced by immunoSEQ multiplex PCR, yet TCRdb's version contains in-frame clones alone and is incomplete. The table has 400,000 to 500,000 clones, roughly 90% seen once. Germline V lookup: CDR1 SQVTM, CDR2 ANQGSEA. CDR3 length: 12 amino acids. The sequence was collected from a woman between 18 and 29 years old who had been exposed to COVID-19. This chain joins TRBV29-1 and TRBJ2-7, with D possibly TRBD2 on 5 matching bases. Input material: PBMCs or T cells enriched from blood (not recorded which). As DNA, the CDR3 is TGCAGTGTGTCGGCTAGCTTCCACGAGCAGTACTTC. Residues: CSVSASFHEQYF.